Shown below are 24 T cell receptor beta chains from a single sample sequenced in a study of shared clonotypes between healthy human individuals. TCRdb keeps only in-frame clones here, not all; method: immunoSEQ multiplex PCR. The sample lists 2 million to 2.5 million clones; roughly 93% were seen once. Sample: naive CD4+ T cells from PBMCs. Subset reported: CD45RA+ positively selected. All receptors come from a man aged 18 to 30 in good health. Some clones in this sample may be carry-over from other donors' samples.

This CDR3 reads CASSLRDGYTF. CDR3 nucleotide sequence: TGTGCCAGTAGTCTTAGGGATGGCTACACCTTC. This chain uses TRBV19 with TRBJ1-2; D uncertain. The V end lost 5 bases, the J end lost 6 bases, and 7 bases lay between the germline ends. Germline V gene lookup returns CDR1 LNHDA and CDR2 SQIVND (reference sequence). The CDR3 spans 11 residues.

The rearrangement joins TRBV27 to TRBJ2-5; maybe TRBD2 (6 bases). The CDR3 runs to 15 residues. Germline values: CDR1 MNHEY, CDR2 SMNVEV (reference sequence). Trimming left V 5 bases short and J 5 bases short, with 18 bases between. CDR3 coding DNA: TGTGCCAGCAGTGGCGGGGTCTACCGTATGGAGACCCAGTACTTC. It is translated as CASSGGVYRMETQYF.

The chain has TRBV28 and TRBJ2-2; D could derive from TRBD1 or TRBD2 (5 bases each). The CDR3 contains 15 residues. In germline, CDR1 is MDHEN, CDR2 SYDVKM. The V gene lost 4 bases and the J gene lost 6 bases, with 15 bases spanning the gap. The CDR3 loop reads CASSSGDRSAGELFF. In DNA form, the CDR3 reads TGTGCCAGCAGTTCCGGGGACCGTTCGGCCGGGGAGCTGTTTTTT.

This chain joins TRBV28 and TRBJ2-7, with D maybe TRBD2 (5 bases). Germline V gene lookup returns CDR1 MDHEN and CDR2 SYDVKM. V gave up 7 bases and J gave up 4 bases, with 11 bases separating them. The CDR3 loop spans 12 amino acids. CDR3 region: CASNSGFYEQYF. The DNA of the CDR3 is TGTGCCAGCAACTCGGGGTTTTACGAGCAGTACTTC.

The V and J genes are TRBV29-1 and TRBJ2-7; D may correspond to TRBD1 or TRBD2 (6 bases each). Germline V gene sequence: CDR1 SQVTM, CDR2 ANQGSEA. The length of the CDR3 is 12 residues. V was cut by 7 bases and J by 3 bases, with 13 bases left in between. CDR3 sequence: CSAGGYSYEQYF. The DNA of the CDR3 is TGCAGCGCCGGGGGCTACAGCTACGAGCAGTACTTC.

The chain joins TRBV5-1 to TRBJ2-2; D not resolved. The germline gives CDR1 SGHRS, CDR2 YFSETQ. V shed 0 bases and J shed 3 bases, with 3 bases lying between them. The CDR3 contains 13 residues. The CDR3 DNA sequence: TGCGCCAGCAGCTTGGCGCACACCGGGGAGCTGTTTTTT. It yields the protein CASSLAHTGELFF.

CDR3 coding DNA: TGCGCCAGCAGCTTAAGGCCGGGACAGGACTTTATGAACACTGAAGCTTTCTTT. Residues: CASSLRPGQDFMNTEAFF. The chain recombines TRBV5-1 with TRBJ1-1; 8 positions match TRBD1. Looked up from germline, CDR1 is SGHRS and CDR2 is YFSETQ. The CDR3 is 18 residues long. V lost 2 bases and J lost 0; bases outside the gene matches: 12. Full variable domain (rest looked up from reference TRBV5-1 and TRBJ1-1): KAGVTQTPRYLIKTRGQQVTLSCSPISGHRSVSWYQQTPGQGLQFLFEYFSETQRNKGNFPGRFSGRQFSNSRSEMNVSTLELGDSALYLCASSLRPGQDFMNTEAFFGQGTRLTVV.

V and J are TRBV2 and TRBJ1-4; no reliable D call. The CDR3 has 12 residues. CDR1 is SNHLY and CDR2 is FYNNEI in the germline V gene. V was trimmed by 7 bases and J by 8 bases, leaving 11 bases between them. CDR3 nucleotides: TGTGCCAGCATGGGTAGGGAAGAAAAACTGTTTTTT. This translates into CASMGREEKLFF.

The V gene is TRBV4-3, the J gene TRBJ1-2; 7 nucleotides match TRBD1. Germline V CDR1 and CDR2: LGHNA, YSLEER. Trimming took 0 bases from V and 6 from J; bases not matched to a gene: 7. There are 15 residues in the CDR3. This CDR3 is CASSQDHRGGNGYTF. The DNA for the CDR3 is TGCGCCAGCAGCCAAGATCACAGGGGAGGGAATGGCTACACCTTC.

This chain connects TRBV5-1 to TRBJ2-2; D is perhaps TRBD1 (5 bases). The CDR3 runs 18 residues. The germline V gene encodes CDR1 SGHRS and CDR2 YFSETQ. Trimming took 0 bases from V and 3 from J, leaving 18 bases between them. CDR3 DNA sequence: TGCGCCAGCAGCTTGGTTCCAGGGCCTTACTGGGACACCGGGGAGCTGTTTTTT. Translation gives CASSLVPGPYWDTGELFF. The full variable domain, in which reference TRBV5-1 and TRBJ2-2 provide the parts outside the CDR3, is KAGVTQTPRYLIKTRGQQVTLSCSPISGHRSVSWYQQTPGQGLQFLFEYFSETQRNKGNFPGRFSGRQFSNSRSEMNVSTLELGDSALYLCASSLVPGPYWDTGELFFGEGSRLTVL.

This chain uses TRBV30 with TRBJ2-1, with D perhaps TRBD1 or TRBD2 (5 bases each). With 2 bases removed from V and 1 base from J, the gap between germline ends came to 9 bases. Germline V gene data show CDR1 as GTSNPN and CDR2 as SVGIG (reference sequence). CDR3 length: 14 amino acids. CDR3: CAWSSWGSYNEQFF. As DNA, the CDR3 is TGTGCCTGGAGTTCGTGGGGGTCCTACAATGAGCAGTTCTTC.

V is TRBV5-1 and J is TRBJ2-7; TRBD1 might be the D (6 bases). The CDR3 totals 12 residues. Trimming took 2 bases from V and 7 from J, leaving 10 bases between them. Germline V gives CDR1 SGHRS, CDR2 YFSETQ. The CDR3 nucleotides are TGCGCCAGCAGCTTCCCAGGGGAGGAGCAGTACTTC. As protein: CASSFPGEEQYF.

The chain employs TRBV5-4 and TRBJ2-3; 9 nucleotides agree with TRBD2. The CDR3 spans 16 residues. The V segment lost 5 bases and the J segment 0 bases; nucleotides outside the gene matches: 7. Germline CDR1 reads SGHNT; CDR2 reads YYREEE (reference sequence). The CDR3 DNA reads as TGTGCCAGCAGACGCTCGCTAGCGGGGAGCACAGATACGCAGTATTTT. This encodes CASRRSLAGSTDTQYF.

Here the CDR3 DNA reads TGTGCCACCACCCCCCGACGGGGCGGAGTCTCCTACGAGCAGTACTTC. This sequence encodes CATTPRRGGVSYEQYF. The chain has TRBV15 and TRBJ2-7; D may be TRBD1 or TRBD2 (5 bases each). This CDR3 comprises 16 residues. V was clipped by 7 bases and J by 0 bases, with 19 bases between them. Germline V gene sequence: CDR1 LNHNV, CDR2 YYDKDF (reference sequence).

J is TRBJ1-2 and V is TRBV19; 7 nucleotides agree with TRBD1. V trimming: 5 bases; J trimming: 4 bases; junction bases outside the gene matches: 4. CDR1 LNHDA and CDR2 SQIVND come from the germline V gene (reference sequence). The CDR3 has 13 residues. CDR3: CASSLRDSYGYTF. The CDR3 DNA is TGTGCCAGTAGTCTCCGGGACAGCTATGGCTACACCTTC.

This clone has a handful of counts. This sequence joins TRBV18 and TRBJ1-2; a weak D match, TRBD1 (6 bases). Germline loops: CDR1 KGHSH, CDR2 LQKENI. The CDR3 sequence is 14 residues long. V was shortened by 3 bases and J by 4 bases, with 12 bases between the two germline ends. The CDR3 reads CASSPQQGRYGYTF. CDR3 DNA: TGTGCCAGCTCACCTCAACAGGGACGCTATGGCTACACCTTC.

The chain links TRBV4-3 to TRBJ2-7; TRBD1 or TRBD2 may be the D gene (6 bases each). The V end was cut by 4 bases, the J end by 4 bases, with 14 bases between. Germline CDR1 LGHNA, CDR2 YSLEER. CDR3 length: 14 residues. CDR3: CASSRGAGEYEQYF. The CDR3 coding sequence is TGCGCCAGCAGCCGGGGGGCAGGCGAGTACGAGCAGTACTTC.

The J gene is TRBJ2-7, the V gene TRBV7-2, with a tentative D call TRBD1 (5 bases). Germline assignment: CDR1 SGHTA and CDR2 FQGNSA. This CDR3 contains 13 residues. Deletions cut 5 bases from V and 5 bases from J, with 13 bases between. The CDR3 loop is CASSGQPGHEQYF. In DNA, the CDR3 is TGTGCCAGCAGCGGACAACCGGGCCACGAGCAGTACTTC.

This rearrangement joins TRBV5-1 to TRBJ2-3, with 7 bases matching TRBD1. CDR3 length: 15 residues. Germline trimming cut 4 bases from V and 0 bases from J; bases unmatched to any gene: 5. The V gene's germline CDR1 is SGHRS and CDR2 YFSETQ. The CDR3, as DNA: TGCGCCAGCAGCGAGACAGGGATAAGCACAGATACGCAGTATTTT. Translating gives CASSETGISTDTQYF.

This clone has just one count. The CDR3 is CASSLSANYGYTF. CDR3 sequence (DNA): TGTGCCAGCAGCTTAAGTGCAAACTATGGCTACACCTTC. V usage is TRBV7-9 and J usage is TRBJ1-2; unclear D gene. Trimming removed 2 bases from V and 2 bases from J, with 6 bases in between. The germline V gene encodes CDR1 SEHNR and CDR2 FQNEAQ (reference sequence). CDR3 length: 13 residues.

V usage is TRBV7-9 and J usage is TRBJ1-6; the match to TRBD1 covers 8 bases. The CDR3 spans 14 residues. J lost 8 bases, V lost 5 bases, and 5 bases had no gene match. Germline V gives CDR1 SEHNR, CDR2 FQNEAQ (reference sequence). The CDR3 spells CASSDRGSYSPLHF. The CDR3 DNA sequence: TGTGCCAGCAGCGACAGGGGTTCTTATTCACCCCTCCACTTT.

This clone appeared a single time. The genes are TRBV28 and TRBJ2-7; 7 bases fit TRBD2. Germline assignment: CDR1 MDHEN and CDR2 SYDVKM. This CDR3 is 14 amino acids long. V trimming: 4 bases; J trimming: 2 bases; junction bases outside the gene matches: 5. The CDR3 DNA is TGTGCCAGCAGTTCGGGGACTATTGCCTACGAGCAGTACTTC. Residues: CASSSGTIAYEQYF.

This clone has a handful of counts. This chain joins TRBV20-1 and TRBJ2-1, with unresolved D. Germline values: CDR1 DFQATT, CDR2 SNEGSKA (reference sequence). CDR3 size: 11 residues. Trimming pared 6 bases from V and 7 bases from J, leaving 10 bases between. The DNA of the CDR3 is TGCAGTGCCTTCCCGGTAAATGAGCAGTTCTTC. Translated, it gives CSAFPVNEQFF.

This chain uses TRBV9 with TRBJ2-2; the D gene is possibly TRBD2 (6 bases). V shed 0 bases and J shed 4 bases, with 16 bases lying between them. This CDR3 spans 17 amino acids. Germline V gives CDR1 SGDLS, CDR2 YYNGEE. In DNA, the CDR3 is TGTGCCAGCAGCGTAGGTTTCGTGGGAGCGGGCACCGGGGAGCTGTTTTTT. This translates into CASSVGFVGAGTGELFF.